Shown below are 7 T cell receptor beta chains from a single sample sequenced in a study of cytomegalovirus exposure and HLA in healthy donors. Researchers ran the PCR with 60 Vbeta and 13 Jbeta primers. Libraries were prepared by immunoSEQ multiplex PCR; TCRdb keeps only in-frame clonotypes and omits some of them. The table lists roughly 60,000 clones, around 77% of them singletons. The sample comprised PBMCs. The receptors shown here come from a woman in her thirties or forties in good health and CMV-seropositive.

The chain uses TRBV9 and TRBJ1-4, with 11 bases aligning to TRBD1. The CDR3 has 17 amino acids. CDR1 SGDLS and CDR2 YYNGEE come from the germline V gene. Trimming took 4 bases from V and 6 from J; bases not matched to a gene: 11. CDR3 nucleotides: TGTGCCAGCAGCTCCGGACAGGGGGCCCTCTGGCATGAAAAACTGTTTTTT. Translating gives CASSSGQGALWHEKLFF.

The V and J genes are TRBV30 and TRBJ1-1; a weak D match, TRBD1 (5 bases). The CDR3 is 14 residues long. Per the germline V gene, CDR1 is GTSNPN and CDR2 is SVGIG (reference sequence). V was cut by 2 bases and J by 1 base, with 11 bases left in between. Here the CDR3 DNA reads TGTGCCTGGAGTAAGGGAACAGGGAACACTGAAGCTTTCTTT. Its translation: CAWSKGTGNTEAFF. Together with reference TRBV30 and TRBJ1-1, the CDR3 gives the full variable domain: SQTIHQWPATLVQPVGSPLSLECTVEGTSNPNLYWYRQAAGRGLQLLFYSVGIGQISSEVPQNLSASRPQDRQFILSSKKLLLSDSGFYLCAWSKGTGNTEAFFGQGTRLTVV.

On this clone: A junction boundary mismatches the germline segment, possibly from a read error. This sample also contains other DNA sequences that code for the same CDR3. The V gene is TRBV5-1, the J gene TRBJ2-5; a weak D match, TRBD1 (6 bases). The end of the DNA is better explained by TRBJ2-7, so the J call may be wrong. The CDR3 length is 13 residues. Germline CDR1 reads SGHRS; CDR2 reads YFSETQ. CDR3 coding DNA: TGCGCTAGCAGCTTGTATGACAGGTCCGAGCAGTACTTC. It encodes CASSLYDRSEQYF.

The rearrangement links TRBV19 to TRBJ1-1, with 8 nucleotides matching TRBD1. The length of the CDR3 is 16 residues. Per the germline V gene, CDR1 is LNHDA and CDR2 is SQIVND (reference sequence). The J segment lost 4 bases and the V segment lost 6 bases, leaving 13 bases of the junction unmatched. CDR3 in amino acids: CASSAHHGQGSTEAFF. The CDR3 coding sequence is TGTGCCAGTAGCGCACACCATGGACAGGGTAGCACTGAAGCTTTCTTT.

This clone showed up just a few times. The CDR3 here is CASSFRTSGPQRYEQYF. The CDR3 DNA is TGTGCCAGCAGCTTCCGGACTAGCGGACCCCAGCGGTACGAGCAGTACTTC. The J gene is TRBJ2-7, the V gene TRBV5-6; 10 bases match TRBD2. The CDR3 is 17 residues long. The trim removed 2 bases at V and 4 bases at J, leaving 12 bases unmatched. Per germline, CDR1 SGHDT and CDR2 YYEEEE.

The chain combines TRBV28 with TRBJ1-3; D call uncertain. V was pared by 7 bases and J by 4 bases, with 17 bases between. CDR3 length equals 15 residues. Germline CDR1 and CDR2: MDHEN and SYDVKM. This chain's CDR3 is CASTSDSTRGNTIYF. Here the CDR3 DNA reads TGTGCCAGCACCTCGGACTCAACGAGGGGAAACACCATATATTTT. Drawing the rest from reference TRBV28 and TRBJ1-3, the complete variable domain is DVKVTQSSRYLVKRTGEKVFLECVQDMDHENMFWYRQDPGLGLRLIYFSYDVKMKEKGDIPEGYSVSREKKERFSLILESASTNQTSMYLCASTSDSTRGNTIYFGEGSWLTVV.

V and J are TRBV7-2 and TRBJ2-3; D is perhaps TRBD2 (5 bases). CDR1 is SGHTA and CDR2 is FQGNSA in the germline V gene. V shed 6 bases and J shed 1 base, with 11 bases lying between them. There are 14 residues in the CDR3. The CDR3 DNA sequence: TGTGCCAGCAGGAGCGGCTGGGGCACAGATACGCAGTATTTT. Translating it yields CASRSGWGTDTQYF.